Shown below are 14 T cell receptor beta chains from a single sample sequenced in a study of T cell clones after liver transplantation. Sequencing used immunoSEQ multiplex PCR; TCRdb keeps in-frame clones, though not all of them. The table has 72,000 or so clones, 75% to 90% seen once. Here the sequenced sample was CD4+ T cells from blood, taken at the 22-month timepoint. The receptors were sampled from a human patient who received a liver transplant. Part of the T cell pool may stem from the graft donor.

The rearrangement links TRBV7-6 to TRBJ1-5; tentative D call: TRBD1 (6 bases). V was cut by 0 bases and J by 6 bases, with 15 bases left in between. The CDR3 contains 16 residues. Looked up from germline, CDR1 is SGHVS and CDR2 is FNYEAQ. This chain's CDR3 is CASSLAPGAGGQPQHF. In nucleotides, the CDR3 is TGTGCCAGCAGCTTAGCGCCGGGGGCTGGCGGTCAGCCCCAGCATTTT.

J is TRBJ1-3 and V is TRBV10-3; maybe TRBD1 (5 bases). Germline lookup yields CDR1 ENHRY and CDR2 SYGVKD. The CDR3 has 16 amino acids. Between the trimmed V and J ends, which lost 3 bases and 2 bases, there was a span of 14 bases. The CDR3 DNA sequence: TGTGCCATCAGTGAATCCCAAGCAGGGACTGGAAACACCATATATTTT. This translates into CAISESQAGTGNTIYF.

As for this clone: Its ends do not fully match the called genes, so a read error is possible. The rearrangement links TRBV7-9 to TRBJ2-2, with 9 bases matching TRBD2. The CDR3 has 15 residues. The V gene's germline CDR1 is SEHNR and CDR2 FQNEAQ (reference sequence). CDR3 sequence (DNA): TGTGCCAGCAGTTTAGCCCACCTAGCGGGAGGGGAGCTGTTTTTT. Its translation is CASSLAHLAGGELFF.

The chain couples TRBV5-1 to TRBJ2-7; D possibly corresponds to TRBD2 (6 bases). Germline lookup yields CDR1 SGHRS and CDR2 YFSETQ. Trimming removed 5 bases from V and 3 bases from J, with 6 bases in between. The length of the CDR3 is 11 residues. The CDR3 sequence: CASREGYEQYF. CDR3 in DNA: TGCGCCAGCAGGGAGGGCTACGAGCAGTACTTC.

V gene TRBV13 combines with J gene TRBJ2-5, with D perhaps TRBD1 (5 bases). This CDR3 is 15 amino acids long. The germline V and J ends were trimmed by 1 base and 1 base, with 10 bases remaining between them. Per the germline V gene, CDR1 is PRHDT and CDR2 is FYEKMQ (reference sequence). This chain's CDR3 is CASSLEGSAQETQYF. The CDR3, as DNA: TGTGCCAGCAGCTTAGAGGGGTCCGCCCAAGAGACCCAGTACTTC.

The rearrangement links TRBV18 to TRBJ2-5; D is ambiguous. This CDR3 comprises 13 residues. V lost 3 bases and J 5 bases, leaving 10 bases between the germline ends. In germline, CDR1 is KGHSH, CDR2 LQKENI. The CDR3 loop reads CASSPSLGETQYF. The CDR3 DNA is TGTGCCAGCTCACCCTCCTTGGGGGAGACCCAGTACTTC.

This clone was seen more than once but under ten times. The chain links TRBV7-2 to TRBJ1-3; the match to TRBD1 covers 11 bases. Germline V gene lookup returns CDR1 SGHTA and CDR2 FQGNSA. This CDR3 contains 17 residues. The ends lost 0 bases at V and 6 bases at J; junction bases unmatched: 7. In nucleotides, the CDR3 is TGTGCCAGCAGCTTAGCGATTGCCGGACAGGGGGCAAACACCATATATTTT. It is translated as CASSLAIAGQGANTIYF. The full variable domain, in which reference TRBV7-2 and TRBJ1-3 provide the parts outside the CDR3, is GAGVSQSPSNKVTEKGKDVELRCDPISGHTALYWYRQSLGQGLEFLIYFQGNSAPDKSGLPSDRFSAERTGGSVSTLTIQRTQQEDSAVYLCASSLAIAGQGANTIYFGEGSWLTVV.

The CDR3: CASSLGKNTEAFF. CDR3 sequence (DNA): TGTGCCAGCAGCTTAGGTAAGAACACTGAAGCTTTCTTT. The chain has TRBV7-9 and TRBJ1-1; D is uncertain. Per germline, CDR1 SEHNR and CDR2 FQNEAQ (reference sequence). The CDR3 is made up of 13 amino acids. Between the trimmed V and J ends, which lost 1 base and 1 base, there was a span of 4 bases.

This clone was seen a few times. The chain has TRBV11-2 and TRBJ2-3; TRBD2 matches at 11 bases. V shed 5 bases, J shed 5 bases, and the junction held 9 bases outside the gene matches. This CDR3 comprises 16 residues. In germline, CDR1 is SGHAT, CDR2 FQNNGV. For the CDR3, the DNA is TGTGCCAGCAGCGCGACACTAGCGGGAGTTGGAGATACGCAGTATTTT. Amino acids: CASSATLAGVGDTQYF.

The chain couples TRBV27 to TRBJ2-7; 9 nucleotides align to TRBD2. CDR1 is MNHEY and CDR2 is SMNVEV in the germline V gene (reference sequence). The length of the CDR3 is 15 residues. J lost 5 bases, V lost 2 bases, and 7 bases had no gene match. CDR3 bases: TGTGCCAGCAGTTTAAGTAGCGGGAGAGGCAACGAGCAGTACTTC. Its protein product is CASSLSSGRGNEQYF.

This clone is termed medium-sized. V gene TRBV30 combines with J gene TRBJ2-7; TRBD2 aligns across 12 bases. This CDR3 is 17 amino acids long. Germline CDR1 reads GTSNPN; CDR2 reads SVGIG (reference sequence). V dropped 4 bases and J dropped 2; count of bases not matched to a gene: 12. CDR3 nucleotide sequence: TGTGCCTGGATTAGGACTAGCGGGAAGGGGGGAACCTACGAGCAGTACTTC. As protein: CAWIRTSGKGGTYEQYF.

As DNA, the CDR3 is TGTGCCAGCTCACCGCGGGATGCCTCTGGAAACACCATATATTTT. Encoded protein: CASSPRDASGNTIYF. J is TRBJ1-3 and V is TRBV18; D is unresolved. There are 15 residues in the CDR3. Trimming cost V 3 bases and J 0 bases, with 9 bases left between them. Germline CDR1 and CDR2: KGHSH and LQKENI.

The CDR3 DNA sequence: TGTGCCAGCAGATCAAGTAGGGATGTCCGGGAGCTGTTTTTT. Its translation is CASRSSRDVRELFF. This chain links TRBV7-3 with TRBJ2-2; D gene unclear. V dropped 6 bases and J dropped 9 bases, with 17 bases sitting between them. Germline loops: CDR1 SGHTA, CDR2 FQGTGA. This CDR3 spans 14 amino acids.

The chain recombines TRBV27 with TRBJ2-7; D tentatively fits TRBD1 or TRBD2 (5 bases each). The CDR3 length is 14 residues. CDR1 MNHEY and CDR2 SMNVEV come from the germline V gene (reference sequence). The V gene lost 4 bases and the J gene lost 4 bases, with 14 bases spanning the gap. The CDR3 sequence: CASSSAGTRYEQYF. DNA for the CDR3: TGTGCCAGCAGTTCGGCAGGGACGAGGTACGAGCAGTACTTC.